The 8 T cell receptor beta chains in this list originate from one sample, sequenced in a study of HIV-infected patients and healthy controls. From the 5' RACE reads, TCRdb called clonotypes with MiXCR, one entry per CDR3 protein. Of approximately 67,000 distinct CDR3 sequences listed, about a sixth are singletons. Sequences were obtained from CD4+ T cells from blood. The receptor set was obtained from a human donor in good health.

A few counts support this clonotype. The V call is TRBV7-2, the J call TRBJ2-7; 10 nucleotides match TRBD2. CDR1 is SGHTA, CDR2 FQGNSA, per germline. V gave up 4 bases and J gave up 2 bases; unmatched junction bases: 5. The CDR3 sequence is 15 residues long. The CDR3 DNA sequence: TGTGCCAGCAGCTCCATAGCGGGGGGTACCTACGAGCAGTACTTC. Its protein product is CASSSIAGGTYEQYF.

Here the CDR3 reads CASSGGQGANTEAFF. For the CDR3, the DNA is TGCGCCAGCAGCGGGGGACAGGGGGCGAACACTGAAGCTTTCTTT. This chain links TRBV5-1 with TRBJ1-1; 12 bases align to TRBD1. Germline CDR1 and CDR2: SGHRS and YFSETQ. The CDR3 sequence is 15 residues long. With V trimmed by 4 bases and J by 1 base, 2 bases remained unmatched. Together with reference TRBV5-1 and TRBJ1-1, the CDR3 gives the full variable domain: KAGVTQTPRYLIKTRGQQVTLSCSPISGHRSVSWYQQTPGQGLQFLFEYFSETQRNKGNFPGRFSGRQFSNSRSEMNVSTLELGDSALYLCASSGGQGANTEAFFGQGTRLTVV.

This clonotype was found a few times. The chain recombines TRBV12-3 or TRBV12-4 with TRBJ2-3, with 10 positions matching TRBD2. V gave up 8 bases and J gave up 5 bases; unmatched junction bases: 10. The CDR3 runs 15 residues. The CDR3 spells CASWKTSGILDTQYF. The CDR3 DNA reads as TGTGCCAGCTGGAAAACTAGCGGGATATTAGATACGCAGTATTTT.

This clonotype turned up a few times. The V call is TRBV7-2, the J call TRBJ2-1, with 8 bases fitting TRBD2. Unmatched junction bases numbered 7, after V lost 5 bases and J lost 7 bases. The germline gives CDR1 SGHTA, CDR2 FQGNSA. The CDR3 consists of 14 residues. The CDR3 bases are TGTGCCAGCAGCCAAAGGACTAGCTCGAATGAGCAGTTCTTC. The encoded protein is CASSQRTSSNEQFF.

The chain combines TRBV27 with TRBJ1-6, with a possible D match to TRBD1 (5 bases). The ends were cut back, 6 bases at V and 7 bases at J, with 16 bases in the middle. Germline V gene lookup returns CDR1 MNHEY and CDR2 SMNVEV (reference sequence). The CDR3 is 15 residues long. The CDR3 reads CASRPGPTNNSPLHF. CDR3 bases: TGTGCCAGCAGGCCGGGACCGACCAACAATTCACCCCTCCACTTT.

The chain links TRBV14 to TRBJ2-7; maybe TRBD1 (5 bases). From germline, CDR1 is SGHDN and CDR2 FVKESK. Deletions cut 3 bases from V and 3 bases from J, with 9 bases between. CDR3 length: 13 residues. The CDR3 loop reads CASSHRQGYEQYF. CDR3 coding DNA: TGTGCCAGCAGCCATAGGCAGGGCTACGAGCAGTACTTC.

This clonotype has a handful of counts. The chain links TRBV28 to TRBJ1-2, with TRBD1 matching over 8 bases. The CDR3 has 16 amino acids. Unmatched junction bases numbered 12, after V lost 5 bases and J lost 4 bases. CDR1 MDHEN and CDR2 SYDVKM come from the germline V gene. CDR3 residues: CASSAPDRERLYGYTF. As DNA, the CDR3 is TGTGCCAGCAGTGCCCCGGACAGGGAGAGACTCTATGGCTACACCTTC.

This clonotype was observed a few times. V and J are TRBV20-1 and TRBJ2-2; D might be TRBD2 (6 bases). V dropped 0 bases and J dropped 4 bases, with 12 bases sitting between them. This CDR3 spans 15 amino acids. CDR1 is DFQATT and CDR2 is SNEGSKA in the germline V gene (reference sequence). Here the CDR3 DNA reads TGCAGTGCTAGAGATAAGCTAGCGAGCACCGGGGAGCTGTTTTTT. It codes for CSARDKLASTGELFF.